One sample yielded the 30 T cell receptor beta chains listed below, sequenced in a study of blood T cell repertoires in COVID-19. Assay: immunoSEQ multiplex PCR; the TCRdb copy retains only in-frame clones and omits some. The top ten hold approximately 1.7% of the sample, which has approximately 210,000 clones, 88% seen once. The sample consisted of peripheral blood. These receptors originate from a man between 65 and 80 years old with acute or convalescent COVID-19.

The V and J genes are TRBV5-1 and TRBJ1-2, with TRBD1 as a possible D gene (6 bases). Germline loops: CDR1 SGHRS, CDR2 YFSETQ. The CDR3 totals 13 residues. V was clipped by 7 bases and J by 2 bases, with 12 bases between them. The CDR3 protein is CASGSGQNYGYTF. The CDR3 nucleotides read TGCGCCAGCGGATCTGGACAGAACTATGGCTACACCTTC.

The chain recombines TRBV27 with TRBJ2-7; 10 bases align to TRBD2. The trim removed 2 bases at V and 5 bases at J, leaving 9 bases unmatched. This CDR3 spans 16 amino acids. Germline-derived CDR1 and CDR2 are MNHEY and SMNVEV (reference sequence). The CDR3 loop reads CASSLRTSGRANEQYF. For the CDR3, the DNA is TGTGCCAGCAGTTTACGTACGAGCGGGAGGGCCAACGAGCAGTACTTC.

This chain's CDR3 is CASSPGLAGEQYF. CDR3 coding DNA: TGCGCCAGCAGCCCGGGACTAGCGGGAGAGCAGTACTTC. V and J are TRBV5-1 and TRBJ2-7; TRBD2 matches at 13 bases. This CDR3 is 13 amino acids long. Germline CDR1 reads SGHRS; CDR2 reads YFSETQ. V lost 4 bases and J lost 7; bases outside the gene matches: 2.

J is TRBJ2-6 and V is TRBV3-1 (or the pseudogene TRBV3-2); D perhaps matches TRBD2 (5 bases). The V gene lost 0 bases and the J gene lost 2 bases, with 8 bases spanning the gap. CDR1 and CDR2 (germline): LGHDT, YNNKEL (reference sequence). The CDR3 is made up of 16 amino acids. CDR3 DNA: TGTGCCAGCAGCCAAGAGCGAGGGACTGGGGCCAACGTCCTGACTTTC. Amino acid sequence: CASSQERGTGANVLTF.

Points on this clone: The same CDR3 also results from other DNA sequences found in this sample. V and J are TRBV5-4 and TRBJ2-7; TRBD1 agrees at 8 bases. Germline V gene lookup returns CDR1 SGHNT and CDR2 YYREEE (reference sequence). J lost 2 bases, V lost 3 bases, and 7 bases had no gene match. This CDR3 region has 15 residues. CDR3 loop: CASSSRTGIAYEQYF. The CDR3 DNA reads TGTGCCAGCAGCTCCCGGACAGGGATAGCCTACGAGCAGTACTTC. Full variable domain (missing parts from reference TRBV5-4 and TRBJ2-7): ETGVTQSPTHLIKTRGQQVTLRCSSQSGHNTVSWYQQALGQGPQFIFQYYREEENGRGNFPPRFSGLQFPNYSSELNVNALELDDSALYLCASSSRTGIAYEQYFGPGTRLTVT.

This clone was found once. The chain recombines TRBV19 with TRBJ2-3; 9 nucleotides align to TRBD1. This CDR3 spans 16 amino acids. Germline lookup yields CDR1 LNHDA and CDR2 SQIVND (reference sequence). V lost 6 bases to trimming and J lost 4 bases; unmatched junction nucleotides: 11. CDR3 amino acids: CASRLTGTGTADTQYF. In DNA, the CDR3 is TGTGCCAGTAGACTAACCGGGACAGGGACAGCAGATACGCAGTATTTT.

This CDR3 is CASSLSGTYNEQFF. In DNA form, the CDR3 reads TGTGCCAGCAGTTTATCCGGGACATACAATGAGCAGTTCTTC. The chain links TRBV27 to TRBJ2-1, with D perhaps matching TRBD1 (6 bases). The CDR3 covers 14 residues. The V end lost 0 bases, the J end lost 4 bases, and 7 bases lay between the germline ends. CDR1 MNHEY and CDR2 SMNVEV come from the germline V gene (reference sequence).

The CDR3 is CSGRRSAGADTQYF. Here the CDR3 DNA reads TGCAGCGGCCGGAGGTCGGCGGGAGCAGATACGCAGTATTTT. The chain recombines TRBV29-1 with TRBJ2-3; TRBD2 aligns across 7 bases. Unmatched junction bases numbered 11, after V lost 7 bases and J lost 4 bases. The CDR3 spans 14 residues. The germline V gene has CDR1 SQVTM and CDR2 ANQGSEA.

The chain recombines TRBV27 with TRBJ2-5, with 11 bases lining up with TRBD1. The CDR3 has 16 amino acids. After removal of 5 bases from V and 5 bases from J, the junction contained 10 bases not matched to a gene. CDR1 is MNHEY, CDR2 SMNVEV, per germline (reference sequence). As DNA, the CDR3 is TGTGCCAGCAGTCAGTTTAGGACAGGGGGCTTCGAGACCCAGTACTTC. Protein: CASSQFRTGGFETQYF.

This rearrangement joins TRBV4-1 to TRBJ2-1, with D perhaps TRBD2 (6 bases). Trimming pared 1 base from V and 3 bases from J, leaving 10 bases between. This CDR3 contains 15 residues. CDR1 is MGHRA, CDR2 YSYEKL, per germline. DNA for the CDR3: TGCGCCAGCAGCCAAGCCCGGGAGATCTACAATGAGCAGTTCTTC. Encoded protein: CASSQAREIYNEQFF.

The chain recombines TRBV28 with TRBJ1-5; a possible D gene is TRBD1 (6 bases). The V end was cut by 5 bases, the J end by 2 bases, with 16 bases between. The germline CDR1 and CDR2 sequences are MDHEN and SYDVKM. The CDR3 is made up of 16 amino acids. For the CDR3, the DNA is TGTGCCAGCAGTCGAGACAGGCGGGAGGGCAATCAGCCCCAGCATTTT. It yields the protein CASSRDRREGNQPQHF. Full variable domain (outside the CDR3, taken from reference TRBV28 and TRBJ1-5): DVKVTQSSRYLVKRTGEKVFLECVQDMDHENMFWYRQDPGLGLRLIYFSYDVKMKEKGDIPEGYSVSREKKERFSLILESASTNQTSMYLCASSRDRREGNQPQHFGDGTRLSIL.

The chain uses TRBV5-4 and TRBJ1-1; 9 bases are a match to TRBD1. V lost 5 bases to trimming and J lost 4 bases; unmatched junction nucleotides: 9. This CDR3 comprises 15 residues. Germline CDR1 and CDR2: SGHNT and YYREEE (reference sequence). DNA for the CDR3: TGTGCCAGCAGTAGAACGGGACAGGGACCCACTGAAGCTTTCTTT. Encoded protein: CASSRTGQGPTEAFF.

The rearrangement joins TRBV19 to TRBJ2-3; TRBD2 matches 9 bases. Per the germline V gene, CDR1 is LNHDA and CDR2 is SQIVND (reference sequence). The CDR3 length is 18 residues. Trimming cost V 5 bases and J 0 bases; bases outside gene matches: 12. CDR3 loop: CASSLKYTSGSSTDTQYF. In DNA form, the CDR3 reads TGTGCCAGTAGTCTTAAATATACTAGCGGGTCTAGCACAGATACGCAGTATTTT.

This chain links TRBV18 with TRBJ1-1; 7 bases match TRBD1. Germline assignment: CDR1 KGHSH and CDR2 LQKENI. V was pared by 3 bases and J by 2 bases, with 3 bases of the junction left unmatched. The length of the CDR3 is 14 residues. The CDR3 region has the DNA TGTGCCAGCTCACCGGGACAGTTAAACACTGAAGCTTTCTTT. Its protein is CASSPGQLNTEAFF.

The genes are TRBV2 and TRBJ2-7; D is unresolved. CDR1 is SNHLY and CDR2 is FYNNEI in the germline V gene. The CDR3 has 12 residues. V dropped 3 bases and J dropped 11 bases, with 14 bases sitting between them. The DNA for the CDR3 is TGTGCCAGCAGTGAGGGCGACCGTCGTAAGTACTTC. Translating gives CASSEGDRRKYF.

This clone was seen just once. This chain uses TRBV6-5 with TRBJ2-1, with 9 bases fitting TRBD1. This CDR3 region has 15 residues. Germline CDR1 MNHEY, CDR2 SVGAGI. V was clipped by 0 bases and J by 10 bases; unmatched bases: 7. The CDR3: CASSYSGTGYVEQFF. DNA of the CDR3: TGTGCCAGCAGTTACTCCGGGACAGGGTATGTGGAGCAGTTCTTC.

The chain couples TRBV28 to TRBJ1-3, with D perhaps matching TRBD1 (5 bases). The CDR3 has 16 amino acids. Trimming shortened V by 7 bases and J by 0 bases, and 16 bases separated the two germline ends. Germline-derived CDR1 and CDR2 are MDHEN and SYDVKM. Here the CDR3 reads CASNPPGLISGNTIYF. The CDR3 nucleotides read TGTGCCAGCAATCCACCGGGACTAATCTCTGGAAACACCATATATTTT.

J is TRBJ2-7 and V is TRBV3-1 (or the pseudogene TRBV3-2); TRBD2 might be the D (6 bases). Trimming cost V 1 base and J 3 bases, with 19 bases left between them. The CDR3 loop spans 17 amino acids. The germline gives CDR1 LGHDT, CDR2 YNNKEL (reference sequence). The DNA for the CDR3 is TGTGCCAGCAGCCAAGGCCCTGCCGGGAGTTACTTCTACGAGCAGTACTTC. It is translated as CASSQGPAGSYFYEQYF.

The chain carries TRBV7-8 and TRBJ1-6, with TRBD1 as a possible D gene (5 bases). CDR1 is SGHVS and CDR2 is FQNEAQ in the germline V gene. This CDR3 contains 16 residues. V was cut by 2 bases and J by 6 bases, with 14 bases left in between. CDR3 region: CASSLTLTVPNSPLHF. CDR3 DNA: TGTGCCAGCAGCTTAACCCTGACAGTACCTAATTCACCCCTCCACTTT.

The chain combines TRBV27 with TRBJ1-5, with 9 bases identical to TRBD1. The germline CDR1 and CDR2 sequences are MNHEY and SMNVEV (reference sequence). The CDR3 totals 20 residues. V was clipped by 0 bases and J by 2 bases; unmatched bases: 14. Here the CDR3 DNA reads TGTGCCAGCAGTTTATCGTGGGCGGGACAGGGTAGGGTGGGCAATCAGCCCCAGCATTTT. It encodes CASSLSWAGQGRVGNQPQHF.

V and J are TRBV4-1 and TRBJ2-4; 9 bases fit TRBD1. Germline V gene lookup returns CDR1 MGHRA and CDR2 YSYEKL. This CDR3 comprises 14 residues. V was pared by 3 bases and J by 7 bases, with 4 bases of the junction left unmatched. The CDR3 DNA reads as TGCGCCAGCAGCCAGACAGGGGGAAGGAACATTCAGTACTTC. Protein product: CASSQTGGRNIQYF.

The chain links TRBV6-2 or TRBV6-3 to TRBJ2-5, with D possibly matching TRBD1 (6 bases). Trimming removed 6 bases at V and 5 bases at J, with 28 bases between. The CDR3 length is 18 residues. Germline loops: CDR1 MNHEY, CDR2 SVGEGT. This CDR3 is CASSSLKYDKGGVETQYF. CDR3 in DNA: TGTGCCAGCAGCTCCCTCAAGTATGACAAAGGGGGAGTTGAGACCCAGTACTTC.

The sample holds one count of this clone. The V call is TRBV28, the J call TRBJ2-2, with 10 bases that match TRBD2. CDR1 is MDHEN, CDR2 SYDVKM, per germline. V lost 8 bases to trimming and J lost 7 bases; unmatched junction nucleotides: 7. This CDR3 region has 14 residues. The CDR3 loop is CASQAGGPIGELFF. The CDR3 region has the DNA TGTGCCAGCCAAGCGGGAGGGCCTATCGGGGAGCTGTTTTTT.

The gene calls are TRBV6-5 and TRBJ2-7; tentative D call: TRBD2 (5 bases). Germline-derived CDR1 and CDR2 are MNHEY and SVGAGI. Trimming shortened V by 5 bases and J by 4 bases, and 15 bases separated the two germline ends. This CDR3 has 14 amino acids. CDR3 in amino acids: CASSPPSPEYEQYF. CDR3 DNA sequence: TGTGCCAGCAGTCCACCTAGCCCTGAATACGAGCAGTACTTC.

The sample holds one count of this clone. CDR3 in amino acids: CASSISDWVGTDTQYF. DNA of the CDR3: TGTGCCAGCAGCATATCGGACTGGGTGGGCACAGATACGCAGTATTTT. The chain couples TRBV9 to TRBJ2-3, with D possibly matching TRBD2 (5 bases). Deletions cut 4 bases from V and 1 base from J, with 16 bases between. The germline V gene encodes CDR1 SGDLS and CDR2 YYNGEE. This CDR3 spans 16 amino acids. Supplemented by reference TRBV9 and TRBJ2-3, the full variable domain reads DSGVTQTPKHLITATGQRVTLRCSPRSGDLSVYWYQQSLDQGLQFLIQYYNGEERAKGNILERFSAQQFPDLHSELNLSSLELGDSALYFCASSISDWVGTDTQYFGPGTRLTVL.

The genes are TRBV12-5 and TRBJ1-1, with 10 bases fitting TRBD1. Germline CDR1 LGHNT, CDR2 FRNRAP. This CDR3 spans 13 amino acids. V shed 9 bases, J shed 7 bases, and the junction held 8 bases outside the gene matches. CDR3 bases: TGTGCTAGCAACAGGGGACAGGGGTTTGAAGCTTTCTTT. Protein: CASNRGQGFEAFF.

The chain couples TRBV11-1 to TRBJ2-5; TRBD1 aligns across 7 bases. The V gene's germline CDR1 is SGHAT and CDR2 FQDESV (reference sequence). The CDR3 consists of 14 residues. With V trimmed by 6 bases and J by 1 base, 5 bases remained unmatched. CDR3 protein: CASSRRDSQETQYF. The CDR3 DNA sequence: TGTGCCAGCAGTCGCCGGGACAGCCAAGAGACCCAGTACTTC. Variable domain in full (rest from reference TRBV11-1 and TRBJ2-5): EAEVAQSPRYKITEKSQAVAFWCDPISGHATLYWYRQILGQGPELLVQFQDESVVDDSQLPKDRFSAERLKGVDSTLKIQPAELGDSAMYLCASSRRDSQETQYFGPGTRLLVL.

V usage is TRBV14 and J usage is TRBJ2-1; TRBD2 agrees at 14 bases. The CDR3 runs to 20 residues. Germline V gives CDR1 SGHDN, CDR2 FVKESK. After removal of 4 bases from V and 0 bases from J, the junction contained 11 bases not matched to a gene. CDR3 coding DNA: TGTGCCAGCAGCCTCTCCCTAGGACTAGCGGGGGGAAGCTCCTACAATGAGCAGTTCTTC. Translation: CASSLSLGLAGGSSYNEQFF.

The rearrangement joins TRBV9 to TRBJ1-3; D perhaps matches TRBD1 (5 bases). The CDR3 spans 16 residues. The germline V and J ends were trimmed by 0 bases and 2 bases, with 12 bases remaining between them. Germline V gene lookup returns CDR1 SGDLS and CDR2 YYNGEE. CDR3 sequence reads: CASSVAWGGTGNTIYF. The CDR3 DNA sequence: TGTGCCAGCAGCGTAGCCTGGGGGGGGACTGGAAACACCATATATTTT.

For the CDR3, the DNA is TGTGCCAGCAGCCCACGGGGGGGGGACTATGGCTACACCTTC. It translates to CASSPRGGDYGYTF. The chain is built from TRBV7-9 and TRBJ1-2; TRBD1 might be the D (5 bases). The CDR3 extends over 14 amino acids. The V gene's germline CDR1 is SEHNR and CDR2 FQNEAQ (reference sequence). Trimming removed 5 bases from V and 3 bases from J, with 13 bases in between. The entire variable domain, with the rest obtained from reference TRBV7-9 and TRBJ1-2, is as follows: DTGVSQNPRHKITKRGQNVTFRCDPISEHNRLYWYRQTLGQGPEFLTYFQNEAQLEKSRLLSDRFSAERPKGSFSTLEIQRTEQGDSAMYLCASSPRGGDYGYTFGSGTRLTVV.